The rows below give T cell receptor beta chains drawn from one sample of a study of beta chain features in type 1 diabetes. Method: immunoSEQ multiplex PCR; TCRdb's copy keeps in-frame clones and lacks some. The table records about 230,000 clones, more than 9% of them present only once. The material sequenced was naive CD4+ T cells from blood. These receptors all come from a woman aged 18-30 years in good health. Each CDR3 is given with its conserved first and last residue. Fields, in order: clone size, V gene, D gene, J gene, CDR3 DNA, CDR3 protein. The D gene is left open where the match is weak. A clone size is listed for some rows: how often the clone was seen (once, few, many), or a class if it is expanded.

few	TRBV10-2	TRBD1	TRBJ2-7	TGCGCCAGCTCCTCAGGGGGTACCTACGAGCAGTACTTC	CASSSGGTYEQYF
-	TRBV5-4	TRBD2	TRBJ2-2	TGTGCCAGCAGCTTGGTTCAGTTACCCCAGGCGGGAGCCGGGGAGCTGTTTTTT	CASSLVQLPQAGAGELFF
few	TRBV29-1	-	TRBJ2-1	TGCAGCGTTGCCGGGGTCAATGAGCAGTTCTTC	CSVAGVNEQFF
-	TRBV19	TRBD1	TRBJ2-7	TGTGCCAGTAGTACCTGGACAGGGGGTATCTACGAGCAGTACTTC	CASSTWTGGIYEQYF
few	TRBV5-1	-	TRBJ1-1	TGCGCCAGCAGCTTGTTTCGGGGTGGGAACACTGAAGCTTTCTTT	CASSLFRGGNTEAFF
-	TRBV30	TRBD2	TRBJ2-1	TGTGCCTGGAGTGTAAGGGACAGAGGGCTCGGACTAGCGGGGGAAGAGCAGTTCTTC	CAWSVRDRGLGLAGEEQFF
many	TRBV4-2	-	TRBJ2-1	TGTGCCAGCAGCCGCTCAGGCAACAATGAGCAGTTCTTC	CASSRSGNNEQFF
-	TRBV6-5	-	TRBJ1-1	TGTGCCAGCAGACTACAGGGAAACACTGAAGCTTTCTTT	CASRLQGNTEAFF
-	TRBV6-1	-	TRBJ2-4	TGTGCCAGCACCTTGGACAGCGCCAAAAACATTCAGTACTTC	CASTLDSAKNIQYF
few	TRBV5-1	-	TRBJ1-5	TGCGCCAGCAGCAGGGCGGGGGGTCAGCCCCAGCATTTT	CASSRAGGQPQHF
-	TRBV19	-	TRBJ1-1	TGTGCCAGTGGGATCCGGATGGGAGGAGGGAACACTGAAGCTTTCTTT	CASGIRMGGGNTEAFF
few	TRBV5-4	-	TRBJ1-4	TGTGCCAGCAGCTTCGGTAGTCCGACAACTAATGAAAAACTGTTTTTT	CASSFGSPTTNEKLFF
once	TRBV5-5	-	TRBJ2-7	TGTGCCAGCAGCCCCGGGTTGGACAAATCCTACGAGCAGTACTTC	CASSPGLDKSYEQYF
-	TRBV7-2	-	TRBJ1-5	TGTGCCAGCAGCTCTACAGGGAAAGGGCAGCCCCAGCATTTT	CASSSTGKGQPQHF
few	TRBV6-5	-	TRBJ2-7	TGTGCCAGCAGCCGCCTTTCTACAGGGACCGAGCAGTACTTC	CASSRLSTGTEQYF
-	TRBV19	TRBD2	TRBJ2-2	TGTGCCAGTAGTATCTTAGCGGGAGGGCCTAACGGGGAGCTGTTTTTT	CASSILAGGPNGELFF
-	TRBV5-4	-	TRBJ2-6	TGTGCCAGCAGCTTGTACAAGGGGGTTGCTGGGGCCAACGTCCTGACTTTC	CASSLYKGVAGANVLTF
-	TRBV6-5	-	TRBJ1-1	TGTGCCAGCAGCAGGGTTAATTCTGAAGCTTTCTTT	CASSRVNSEAFF
few	TRBV9	-	TRBJ2-7	TGTGCCAGCAGCGTAGGTTTAGGGGGAGCAGACGAGCAGTACTTC	CASSVGLGGADEQYF
-	TRBV5-8	-	TRBJ1-5	TGTGCCAGCAGCTTCCTCGCGGCCCAGCATTTT	CASSFLAAQHF
-	TRBV21-1	-	TRBJ2-7	TGTGCCAGCAGCAAATGGGAAAGGGCTAGCGGGAGGGGAGGAGGCGAGCAGTACTTC	CASSKWERASGRGGGEQYF
few	TRBV30	-	TRBJ1-5	TGTGCCTGGAGTTGGGGGCCGGCTAGCAATCAGCCCCAGCATTTT	CAWSWGPASNQPQHF
-	TRBV6-6	TRBD1	TRBJ1-2	TGTGCCAGCGCAGGGGGGTTCTATGGCTACACCTTC	CASAGGFYGYTF
-	TRBV29-1	TRBD2	TRBJ2-1	TGCAGCGTAGGGACTAGCGGGATAGGAAGAAGCAATGAGCAGTTCTTC	CSVGTSGIGRSNEQFF
-	TRBV10-2	-	TRBJ1-1	TGCGCCAGCACGAGGGGGGGCACTGAAGCTTTCTTT	CASTRGGTEAFF
-	TRBV7-2	TRBD2	TRBJ2-7	TGTGCCAGCAGCTTACACGGGACTAGCATCCCGTACGAGCAGTACTTC	CASSLHGTSIPYEQYF
-	TRBV7-2	-	TRBJ1-3	TGTGCCAGCAGACGAGGGGGTTCCGGAAACACCATATATTTT	CASRRGGSGNTIYF
few	TRBV18	-	TRBJ2-2	TGTGCCAGCTCACCAGGAGGGAGCACCGGGGAGCTGTTTTTT	CASSPGGSTGELFF
-	TRBV19	-	TRBJ2-3	TGTGCCAGTACCTGGGGGGGGCGCTTCACAGATACGCAGTATTTT	CASTWGGRFTDTQYF
-	TRBV20-1	-	TRBJ2-1	TGCAGTGCGAATACTTACAATGAGCAGTTCTTC	CSANTYNEQFF
few	TRBV2	-	TRBJ1-1	TGTGCCAGCAGTGTTCCGGGGTCGAACACTGAAGCTTTCTTT	CASSVPGSNTEAFF
-	TRBV2	-	TRBJ2-1	TGTGCCAGCAGTGAATCCTACGGGGGAAATGAGCAGTTCTTC	CASSESYGGNEQFF
-	TRBV18	-	TRBJ1-4	TGTGCCAGCTCCATTTCGGCTAATGAAAAACTGTTTTTT	CASSISANEKLFF
few	TRBV5-1	TRBD2	TRBJ2-1	TGCGCCAGCAGCCTGGGGGAGGCGGGGGATGAGCAGTTCTTC	CASSLGEAGDEQFF
few	TRBV10-3	-	TRBJ1-6	TGTGCCATCAGTGAGCTCGACACACATTCACCCCTCCACTTT	CAISELDTHSPLHF